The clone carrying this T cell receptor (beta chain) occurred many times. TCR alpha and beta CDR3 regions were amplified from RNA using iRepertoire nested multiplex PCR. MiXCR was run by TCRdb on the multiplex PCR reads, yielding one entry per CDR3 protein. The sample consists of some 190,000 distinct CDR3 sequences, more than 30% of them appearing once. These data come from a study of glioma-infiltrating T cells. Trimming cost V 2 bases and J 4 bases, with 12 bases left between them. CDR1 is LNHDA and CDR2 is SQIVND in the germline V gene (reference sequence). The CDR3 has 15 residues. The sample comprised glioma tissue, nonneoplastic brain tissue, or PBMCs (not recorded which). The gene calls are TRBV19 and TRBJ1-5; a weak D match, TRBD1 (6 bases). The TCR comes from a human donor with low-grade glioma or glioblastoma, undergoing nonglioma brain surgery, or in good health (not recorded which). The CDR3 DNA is TGTGCCAGTAGTATACAGGGGAGTAGGAATCAGCCCCAGCATTTT. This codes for CASSIQGSRNQPQHF.